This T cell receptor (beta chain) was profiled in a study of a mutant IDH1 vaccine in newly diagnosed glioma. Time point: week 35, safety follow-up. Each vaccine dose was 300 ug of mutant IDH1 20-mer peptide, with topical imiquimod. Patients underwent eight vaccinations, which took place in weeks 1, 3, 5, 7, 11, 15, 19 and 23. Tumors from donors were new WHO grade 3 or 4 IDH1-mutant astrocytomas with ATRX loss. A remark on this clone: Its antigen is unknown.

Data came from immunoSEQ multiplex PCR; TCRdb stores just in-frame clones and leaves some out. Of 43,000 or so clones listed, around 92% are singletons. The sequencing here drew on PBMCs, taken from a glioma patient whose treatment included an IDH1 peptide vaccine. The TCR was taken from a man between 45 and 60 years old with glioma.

The CDR3 DNA reads as TGTGCCAGTAGCCTGGGGCCCGTGAACACTGAAGCTTTCTTT. It is translated as CASSLGPVNTEAFF. The rearrangement uses TRBV19 and TRBJ1-1; D is perhaps TRBD1 (5 bases). CDR3 size: 14 residues. CDR1 LNHDA and CDR2 SQIVND come from the germline V gene (reference sequence). Trimming removed 6 bases from V and 0 bases from J, with 11 bases in between.